These T cell receptor beta chains were read from a single sample in a study of CD8+ T cells in alopecia areata. Sequencing was performed with immunoSEQ multiplex PCR; in TCRdb, only in-frame clones are kept and a portion is missing. The sample gives roughly 280,000 clones, roughly 63% of which show up once; 0.75% to 0.95% is in the top ten. Sequenced material: CD4+ T cells sorted from blood, taken around week 53, from a patient treated with tofacitinib. The receptors derive from a human donor with alopecia areata. The CDR3 runs from the conserved cysteine through the conserved F or W. The order of the fields is J gene, D gene, V gene, clone size, CDR3 protein, CDR3 DNA. A D gene is named only where the DNA matches it firmly. Rows give clone size only sometimes, using once, few, many, or a class for an expanded clone.

>TRBJ1-2|TRBD1|TRBV30|-
CAWSLKGTETFFYGYTF
TGTGCCTGGAGTCTTAAAGGGACAGAAACCTTTTTCTATGGCTACACCTTC
>TRBJ1-2|-|TRBV29-1|few
CSVGNLYGYTF
TGCAGCGTCGGCAACCTCTATGGCTACACCTTC
>TRBJ1-2|TRBD1|TRBV30|-
CAWRQGAHGYTF
TGTGCCTGGAGGCAGGGGGCTCATGGCTACACCTTC
>TRBJ2-3|-|TRBV2|-
CASSERLASTDTQYF
TGTGCCAGCAGTGAACGTCTGGCTAGCACAGATACGCAGTATTTT
>TRBJ2-5|TRBD1|TRBV12-5|-
CASGQGVQQAQYF
TGTGCTAGTGGTCAGGGGGTCCAGCAGGCCCAGTACTTC
>TRBJ1-2|-|TRBV29-1|-
CSAGEGSLGYTF
TGCAGCGCCGGCGAGGGAAGCCTTGGCTACACCTTC
>TRBJ2-7|-|TRBV6-5|-
CASSYSPWDEQYF
TGTGCCAGCAGTTACTCCCCTTGGGACGAGCAGTACTTC
>TRBJ2-1|-|TRBV4-1|-
CASSQGSISGQFF
TGCGCCAGCAGCCAAGGGTCGATTTCAGGGCAGTTCTTC
>TRBJ1-2|TRBD1|TRBV30|-
CAWRTPLGTGGVYGYTF
TGTGCCTGGAGAACACCTCTCGGGACAGGGGGCGTCTATGGCTACACCTTC
>TRBJ2-2|-|TRBV9|-
CASSQGAGQNTGELFF
TGTGCCAGCAGTCAAGGTGCAGGACAAAACACCGGGGAGCTGTTTTTT
>TRBJ2-7|-|TRBV5-1|-
CASSYAGLSEQYF
TGCGCCAGCAGCTATGCAGGACTGTCCGAGCAGTACTTC
>TRBJ1-1|TRBD1|TRBV18|-
CASSHGQGNTEAFF
TGTGCCAGCTCCCACGGACAGGGGAACACTGAAGCTTTCTTT
>TRBJ2-1|-|TRBV5-1|-
CASSLANEQFF
TGCGCCAGCAGCTTGGCCAATGAGCAGTTCTTC
>TRBJ2-1|TRBD1|TRBV6-4|few
CASSDYGQGSSTETKGQFF
TGTGCCAGCAGTGATTATGGACAGGGGTCTTCAACGGAAACAAAGGGGCAGTTCTTC
>TRBJ2-5|TRBD1|TRBV5-1|-
CASSLAPGGLETQYF
TGCGCCAGCAGCTTGGCCCCAGGGGGCTTAGAGACCCAGTACTTC
>TRBJ2-7|TRBD1|TRBV13|-
CASSLQGDSYEQYF
TGTGCCAGCAGCTTGCAGGGGGACTCCTACGAGCAGTACTTC
>TRBJ2-6|TRBD1|TRBV4-2|few
CASSQSGTGDPSGANVLTF
TGTGCCAGCAGCCAAAGCGGGACAGGGGACCCCTCTGGGGCCAACGTCCTGACTTTC
>TRBJ2-1|TRBD2|TRBV4-3|-
CASSQDRLLAGGNEQFF
TGCGCCAGCAGCCAAGATCGGCTACTAGCGGGCGGGAATGAGCAGTTCTTC
>TRBJ2-5|TRBD2|TRBV7-3|-
CASSLSSGGGMTQYF
TGTGCCAGCAGCTTATCTAGCGGGGGAGGCATGACCCAGTACTTC
>TRBJ2-5|-|TRBV5-1|few
CASSLGGNQETQYF
TGCGCCAGCAGCTTAGGCGGGAACCAAGAGACCCAGTACTTC
>TRBJ2-2|-|TRBV9|-
CASRSRNTGELFF
TGTGCCAGCAGGAGTCGGAACACCGGGGAGCTGTTTTTT
>TRBJ2-1|-|TRBV29-1|-
CSVSSLTGNNEQFF
TGCAGCGTTTCTTCCTTGACAGGTAACAATGAGCAGTTCTTC